These T cell receptor beta chains were read from a single sample in a study of cytomegalovirus exposure and HLA in healthy donors. TCRdb keeps only in-frame clones here, not all; method: immunoSEQ multiplex PCR. The sample yields about 200,000 clones, 60% to 85% seen once. Source material: PBMCs. These receptors were collected from a man aged 40-55 years in good health and CMV-seronegative. CDR3s include the opening cysteine and the closing phenylalanine or tryptophan. Fields, in order: CDR3 DNA, CDR3 protein, D gene, V gene, clone size, J gene. A D gene is named only where the DNA matches it firmly. Size values are once, few and many counts, or a class for expanded clones, and some rows have none.

TGTGCCAGCAGCTTGGAAGCGGGGGGGTCGTATACGCAGTATTTT CASSLEAGGSYTQYF TRBD2 TRBV5-4 - TRBJ2-3
TGTGCCAGCAGCTTTGGCAGGGGGAGCTCCTACGAGCAGTACTTC CASSFGRGSSYEQYF TRBD1 TRBV11-3 - TRBJ2-7
TGTGCCAGCAGCACAGGCCACGGCTCCTACGAGCAGTACTTC CASSTGHGSYEQYF - TRBV11-2 - TRBJ2-7
TGTGCCAGTCACTTACAGGGGGGCGTTGGGCGTGAAAAATTGTTTTTT CASHLQGGVGREKLFF TRBD1 TRBV5-6 - TRBJ1-4
TGTGCCAGCAGTGAAGTTGGCGGAGGGGAAAAACTGTTTTTT CASSEVGGGEKLFF - TRBV6-1 - TRBJ1-4
TGTGCCAGCAGCCCCCGGGGGGGGAACTATGGCTACACCTTC CASSPRGGNYGYTF - TRBV27 - TRBJ1-2
TGCGCCAGCAGTGAGTCGAGGAGGAACACTGAAGCTTTCTTT CASSESRRNTEAFF - TRBV10-2 - TRBJ1-1
TGTGCCACCAGCAGAGATCCTGGGACAGGGGGCTCCTACGAGCAGTACTTC CATSRDPGTGGSYEQYF TRBD1 TRBV15 - TRBJ2-7
TGTGCCAGCAGGAGACAGAGCTATGGCTACACCTTC CASRRQSYGYTF - TRBV6-1 once TRBJ1-2
TGTGCCAGCAGTTTAGGGACAGCCACAGATACGCAGTATTTT CASSLGTATDTQYF TRBD1 TRBV27 - TRBJ2-3
TGTGCCAGCAGAACCGGGACACTACAAAATCAGCCCCAGCATTTT CASRTGTLQNQPQHF - TRBV2 - TRBJ1-5
TGTGCCAGCAGTTACGGACTAGCGGAGACCTACGAGCAGTACTTC CASSYGLAETYEQYF TRBD2 TRBV27 - TRBJ2-7
TGCGCCAGCAGCCAAGATACAGGGTCCGGGGAGCTGTTTTTT CASSQDTGSGELFF - TRBV4-3 once TRBJ2-2
TGTGCCAGCAGCTTAGGACCGTCTAGTGGCTACACCTTC CASSLGPSSGYTF - TRBV7-6 - TRBJ1-2
TGTGCCAGCAGTGTAAATCGGGGATCCTACAATGAGCAGTTCTTC CASSVNRGSYNEQFF - TRBV2 few TRBJ2-1
TGTGCCAGCAGCTTCTTGAGTGCAACTAATGAAAAACTGTTTTTT CASSFLSATNEKLFF - TRBV7-8 - TRBJ1-4
TGTGCCAGCAGCCACAGAGGCGAGAGGGCCTACGAGCAGTACTTC CASSHRGERAYEQYF - TRBV7-2 - TRBJ2-7
TGTGCCAGCAGTCTAGCCTCAGGTGGCCGGGGCACTGAAGCTTTCTTT CASSLASGGRGTEAFF - TRBV19 - TRBJ1-1
TGTGCCTCCTATCAGACAGGGGAGGGCTACACCTTC CASYQTGEGYTF TRBD1 TRBV30 - TRBJ1-2
TGCAGCGTTGTCCCTAGCGGGGGGGGCGGGGAGCTGTTTTTT CSVVPSGGGGELFF TRBD2 TRBV29-1 - TRBJ2-2